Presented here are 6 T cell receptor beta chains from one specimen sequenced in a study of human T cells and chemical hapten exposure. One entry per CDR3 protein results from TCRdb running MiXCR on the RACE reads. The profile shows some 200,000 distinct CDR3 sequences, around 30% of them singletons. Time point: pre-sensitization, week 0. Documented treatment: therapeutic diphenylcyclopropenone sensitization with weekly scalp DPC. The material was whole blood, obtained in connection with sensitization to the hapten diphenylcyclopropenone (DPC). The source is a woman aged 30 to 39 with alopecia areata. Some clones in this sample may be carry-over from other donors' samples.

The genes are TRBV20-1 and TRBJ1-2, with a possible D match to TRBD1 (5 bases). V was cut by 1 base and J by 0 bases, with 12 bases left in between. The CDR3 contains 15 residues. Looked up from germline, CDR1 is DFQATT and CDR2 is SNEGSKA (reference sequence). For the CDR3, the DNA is TGCAGTGCTAGAGGACAGCCCGATACTAACTATGGCTACACCTTC. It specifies CSARGQPDTNYGYTF.

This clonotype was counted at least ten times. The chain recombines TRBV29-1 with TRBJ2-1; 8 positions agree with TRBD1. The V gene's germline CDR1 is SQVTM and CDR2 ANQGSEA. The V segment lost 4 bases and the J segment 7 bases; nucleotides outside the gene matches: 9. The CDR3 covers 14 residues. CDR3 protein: CSVGVDRARNEQFF. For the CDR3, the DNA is TGCAGCGTTGGGGTGGACAGGGCCCGGAATGAGCAGTTCTTC.

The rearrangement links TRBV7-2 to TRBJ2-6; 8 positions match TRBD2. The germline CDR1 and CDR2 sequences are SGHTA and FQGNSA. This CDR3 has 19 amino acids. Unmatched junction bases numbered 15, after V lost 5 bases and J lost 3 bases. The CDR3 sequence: CASSRPVGSGALGANVLTF. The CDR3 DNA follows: TGTGCCAGCAGCCGCCCCGTGGGTAGCGGGGCCCTTGGGGCCAACGTCCTGACTTTC.

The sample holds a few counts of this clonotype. CDR3 protein: CASSSLQGLQVHEQYF. Here the CDR3 DNA reads TGTGCCAGCAGTTCGCTACAGGGCCTCCAGGTCCACGAGCAGTACTTC. This sequence joins TRBV27 and TRBJ2-7; a weak D match, TRBD1 (6 bases). Trimming removed 4 bases from V and 5 bases from J, with 21 bases in between. Per the germline V gene, CDR1 is MNHEY and CDR2 is SMNVEV (reference sequence). There are 16 residues in the CDR3.

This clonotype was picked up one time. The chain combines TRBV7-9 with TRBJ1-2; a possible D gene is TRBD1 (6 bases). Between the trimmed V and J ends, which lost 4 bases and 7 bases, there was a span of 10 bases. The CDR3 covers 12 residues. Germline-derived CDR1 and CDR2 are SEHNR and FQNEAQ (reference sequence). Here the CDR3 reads CASSSGVAGYTF. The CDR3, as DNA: TGTGCCAGCAGCTCAGGGGTCGCTGGCTACACCTTC. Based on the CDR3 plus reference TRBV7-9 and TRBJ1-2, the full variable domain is DTGVSQNPRHKITKRGQNVTFRCDPISEHNRLYWYRQTLGQGPEFLTYFQNEAQLEKSRLLSDRFSAERPKGSFSTLEIQRTEQGDSAMYLCASSSGVAGYTFGSGTRLTVV.

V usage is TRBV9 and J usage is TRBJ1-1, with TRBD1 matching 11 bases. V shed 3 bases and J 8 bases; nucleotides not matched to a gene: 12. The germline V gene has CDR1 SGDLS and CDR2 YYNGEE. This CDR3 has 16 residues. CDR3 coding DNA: TGTGCCAGCAGCGGTAGTTCGGGACAGGGGGGAGAAGAAGCTTTCTTT. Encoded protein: CASSGSSGQGGEEAFF.